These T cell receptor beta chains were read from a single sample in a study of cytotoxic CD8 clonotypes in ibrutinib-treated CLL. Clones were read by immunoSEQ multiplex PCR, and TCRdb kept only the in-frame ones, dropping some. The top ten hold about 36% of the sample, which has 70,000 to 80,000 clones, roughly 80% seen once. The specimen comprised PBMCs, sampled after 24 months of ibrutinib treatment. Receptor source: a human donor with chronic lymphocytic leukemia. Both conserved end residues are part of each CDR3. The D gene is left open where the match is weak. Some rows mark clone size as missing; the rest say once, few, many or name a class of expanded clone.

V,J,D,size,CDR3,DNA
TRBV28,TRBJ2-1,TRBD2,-,CASRPTGLAGGPSSGLYNEQFF,TGTGCCAGCAGGCCCACGGGACTAGCGGGAGGGCCTAGTTCTGGACTTTACAATGAGCAGTTCTTC
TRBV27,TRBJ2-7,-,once,CASRLGGEQYF,TGTGCCAGCAGGTTGGGGGGCGAGCAGTACTTC
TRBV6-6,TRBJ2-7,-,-,CASSYSLKGTSYEQYF,TGTGCCAGCAGTTACTCGCTTAAGGGAACATCCTACGAGCAGTACTTC
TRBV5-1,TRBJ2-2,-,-,CASSFRGAIPAGELFF,TGCGCCAGCAGCTTCAGGGGAGCTATCCCCGCCGGGGAGCTGTTTTTT
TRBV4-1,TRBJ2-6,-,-,CASSQSSTYSGANVLTF,TGCGCCAGCAGCCAATCTTCAACCTACTCTGGGGCCAACGTCCTGACTTTC
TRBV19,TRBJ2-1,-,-,CASSLAQGYEQFF,TGTGCCAGTAGTCTCGCCCAGGGCTATGAGCAGTTCTTC
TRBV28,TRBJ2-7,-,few,CASNPGGASYEQYF,TGTGCCAGCAACCCCGGGGGAGCCTCCTACGAGCAGTACTTC
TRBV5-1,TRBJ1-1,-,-,CASSLGWGANTEAFF,TGCGCCAGCAGCTTGGGTTGGGGGGCGAACACTGAAGCTTTCTTT
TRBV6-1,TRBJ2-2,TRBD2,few,CASSGLAGGKTGELFF,TGTGCCAGCAGTGGGCTAGCGGGAGGAAAAACCGGGGAGCTGTTTTTT
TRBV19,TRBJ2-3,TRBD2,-,CASTDQVAGKDDTQYF,TGTGCCAGTACCGATCAGGTAGCGGGAAAGGATGATACGCAGTATTTT
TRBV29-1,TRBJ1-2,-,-,CSVEGSLDHPYGYTF,TGCAGCGTTGAGGGTTCTTTAGACCACCCCTATGGCTACACCTTC
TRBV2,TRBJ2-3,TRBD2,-,CASSALREFTDTQYF,TGTGCCAGCAGTGCCCTGCGGGAGTTCACAGATACGCAGTATTTT
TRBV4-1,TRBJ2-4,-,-,CASSLGGEDIQYF,TGCGCCAGCAGCCTTGGGGGCGAAGACATTCAGTACTTC
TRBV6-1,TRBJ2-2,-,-,CASSEVGSWLAGELFF,TGTGCCAGCAGTGAAGTGGGGTCTTGGTTGGCCGGGGAGCTGTTTTTT
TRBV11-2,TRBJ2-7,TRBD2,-,CASSWGGASPYEQYF,TGTGCCAGCAGCTGGGGAGGGGCATCCCCCTACGAGCAGTACTTC
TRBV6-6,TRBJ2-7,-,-,CASSYSGGVAYEQYF,TGTGCCAGCAGTTACTCGGGGGGAGTGGCCTACGAGCAGTACTTC
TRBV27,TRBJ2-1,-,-,CASSLDTGSYNEQFF,TGTGCCAGCAGTTTAGATACGGGATCCTACAATGAGCAGTTCTTC
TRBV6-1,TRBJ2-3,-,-,CASSAQGLADTQYF,TGTGCCAGCAGCGCTCAGGGGCTGGCAGATACGCAGTATTTT
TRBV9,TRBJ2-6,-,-,CASSETISGANVLTF,TGTGCCAGCAGCGAGACGATCTCTGGGGCCAACGTCCTGACTTTC
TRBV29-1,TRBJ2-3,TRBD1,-,CSVSLDRGDTDTQYF,TGCAGCGTTTCGCTCGACAGGGGGGACACAGATACGCAGTATTTT
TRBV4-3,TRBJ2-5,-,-,CASSQGLGGPKETQYF,TGCGCCAGCAGCCAAGGTCTCGGCGGGCCAAAAGAGACCCAGTACTTC
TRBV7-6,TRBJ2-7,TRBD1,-,CASSQGQGITYEQYF,TGTGCCAGCAGCCAAGGACAGGGGATCACCTACGAGCAGTACTTC
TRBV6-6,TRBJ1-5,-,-,CASSGTFRDQPQHF,TGTGCCAGCAGTGGGACATTCAGGGATCAGCCCCAGCATTTT
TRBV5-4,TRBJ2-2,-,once,CASSLGPLSSNTGELFF,TGTGCCAGCAGCTTGGGGCCCCTCAGCTCGAACACCGGGGAGCTGTTTTTT
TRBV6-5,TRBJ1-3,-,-,CASSYSQVADTIYF,TGTGCCAGCAGTTACTCGCAGGTTGCGGACACCATATATTTT
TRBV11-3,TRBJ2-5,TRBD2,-,CASSQRLAGVQETQYF,TGTGCCAGCAGCCAGCGACTAGCGGGAGTCCAAGAGACCCAGTACTTC
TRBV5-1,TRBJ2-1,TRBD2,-,CASSLAGAGGLIYNEQFF,TGCGCCAGCAGCTTGGCGGGGGCGGGAGGACTCATTTACAATGAGCAGTTCTTC
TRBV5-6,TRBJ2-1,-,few,CASSLYIVYNEQFF,TGTGCCAGCAGCTTGTATATAGTCTACAATGAGCAGTTCTTC
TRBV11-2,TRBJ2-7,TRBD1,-,CASSPDRVIGEQYF,TGTGCCAGCAGCCCGGACAGGGTAATTGGAGAGCAGTACTTC
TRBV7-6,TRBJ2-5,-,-,CASSLDRTKSNF,TGTGCCAGCAGCTTAGACCGGACCAAGTCGAACTTC
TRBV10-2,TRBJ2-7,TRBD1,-,CATGTGGDEQYF,TGCGCCACCGGGACAGGGGGTGACGAGCAGTACTTC
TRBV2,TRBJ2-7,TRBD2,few,CASTQPGLGSSYEQYF,TGTGCCAGCACTCAACCGGGACTAGGGAGCTCCTACGAGCAGTACTTC
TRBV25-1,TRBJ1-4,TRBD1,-,CASTTGTGTEKLFF,TGTGCCAGCACCACCGGGACAGGGACTGAAAAACTGTTTTTT
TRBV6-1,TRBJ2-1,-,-,CASSERQGTLYNEQFF,TGTGCCAGCAGTGAACGCCAGGGGACGCTCTACAATGAGCAGTTCTTC
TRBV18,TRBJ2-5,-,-,CASSPRRGIQETQYF,TGTGCCAGCTCGCCTCGAAGGGGAATTCAAGAGACCCAGTACTTC
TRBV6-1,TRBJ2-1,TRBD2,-,CASRWPSGSAEQFF,TGTGCCAGCAGGTGGCCTAGCGGGAGTGCTGAGCAGTTCTTC